One sample yielded the 7 T cell receptor beta chains listed below, sequenced in a study of cytomegalovirus exposure and HLA in healthy donors. Primers for the PCR totalled 60 Vbeta and 13 Jbeta. Sequenced by immunoSEQ multiplex PCR; TCRdb stores in-frame clones only, minus some. Of just over 80,000 clones in the sample, about four fifths were seen once. Sample: PBMCs. Receptors were obtained from a man between 18 and 29 years old in good health and CMV-seropositive.

This clone was detected only a few times. The rearrangement uses TRBV18 and TRBJ2-1; D might be TRBD2 (6 bases). The CDR3 has 15 residues. The V gene lost 4 bases and the J gene lost 1 base, with 11 bases spanning the gap. Germline values: CDR1 KGHSH, CDR2 LQKENI. Here the CDR3 DNA reads TGTGCCAGCTCACTCGAACGGGGGTCCTACAATGAGCAGTTCTTC. Protein: CASSLERGSYNEQFF.

J is TRBJ2-7 and V is TRBV7-6, with 7 bases aligning to TRBD1. From germline, CDR1 is SGHVS and CDR2 FNYEAQ. V lost 5 bases and J lost 3; bases outside the gene matches: 7. This CDR3 comprises 14 residues. CDR3 protein: CASSTPSGGYEQYF. CDR3 bases: TGTGCCAGCAGCACGCCTTCAGGGGGCTACGAGCAGTACTTC.

The rearrangement uses TRBV15 and TRBJ2-3, with TRBD1 identical over 8 bases. The V and J ends lost 0 bases and 2 bases, in that order; junction bases with no gene match: 1. Germline-derived CDR1 and CDR2 are LNHNV and YYDKDF (reference sequence). The length of the CDR3 is 15 residues. The CDR3 protein is CATSRDRGLTDTQYF. In DNA form, the CDR3 reads TGTGCCACCAGCAGAGACAGGGGGCTCACAGATACGCAGTATTTT.

This clone was counted once. The V call is TRBV28, the J call TRBJ1-2; D is unclear. CDR1 is MDHEN, CDR2 SYDVKM, per germline. The CDR3 extends over 13 amino acids. Trimming pared 3 bases from V and 1 base from J, leaving 6 bases between. The CDR3 bases are TGTGCCAGCAGTTTGCGAAGTAACTATGGCTACACCTTC. It encodes CASSLRSNYGYTF.

This chain uses TRBV5-1 with TRBJ2-5; TRBD1 agrees at 9 bases. Trimming cost V 0 bases and J 2 bases; bases outside gene matches: 5. Germline V gene data show CDR1 as SGHRS and CDR2 as YFSETQ. The CDR3 is 16 amino acids. CDR3 sequence: CASSLGGTGLQETQYF. The CDR3 nucleotides read TGCGCCAGCAGCTTGGGCGGGACAGGGCTTCAAGAGACCCAGTACTTC.

V is TRBV6-5 and J is TRBJ2-7; a possible D gene is TRBD2 (6 bases). This CDR3 spans 15 amino acids. The germline V gene has CDR1 MNHEY and CDR2 SVGAGI. With 6 bases removed from V and 0 bases from J, the gap between germline ends came to 15 bases. The CDR3 spells CASRKNGGTSYEQYF. The CDR3, as DNA: TGTGCCAGCAGAAAGAACGGCGGGACCTCCTACGAGCAGTACTTC.

This chain links TRBV7-9 with TRBJ1-1; D is unresolved. V lost 4 bases and J lost 4, with 10 bases in between. The CDR3 is 13 amino acids. CDR1 is SEHNR and CDR2 is FQNEAQ in the germline V gene (reference sequence). The CDR3 nucleotides are TGTGCCAGCAGCTCGCCCAGGTTCACTGAAGCTTTCTTT. As protein: CASSSPRFTEAFF.